These 27 T cell receptor beta chains were sequenced from one sample in a study of blood T cells in healthy people across ages. Then a second PCR, running roughly 6 to 11 cycles, was carried out with a sample-barcoded 5' primer and a J-beta primer mix. One entry per CDR3 protein, called by TCRdb with MiXCR from the 5' RACE reads. The top ten hold 7.9% of the sample, which has fewer than 1.5 million distinct CDR3 sequences, approximately 42% seen once. The sample comprised blood. Every receptor here comes from a woman between 18 and 29 years old in good health.

The rearrangement joins TRBV28 to TRBJ2-4, with D possibly matching TRBD2 (6 bases). V lost 5 bases and J lost 13, with 24 bases in between. CDR1 is MDHEN, CDR2 SYDVKM, per germline. The length of the CDR3 is 15 residues. The CDR3 protein is CASSRGSSSYDEQYF. CDR3 DNA sequence: TGTGCCAGCAGTCGGGGGTCTAGCTCCTACGATGAGCAGTACTTC.

V usage is TRBV11-2 and J usage is TRBJ2-6, with D unresolved. The CDR3 is 17 residues long. From germline, CDR1 is SGHAT and CDR2 FQNNGV. V shed 5 bases and J shed 0 bases, with 14 bases lying between them. The CDR3 spells CASSLGSFPSGANVLTF. In nucleotides, the CDR3 is TGTGCCAGCAGCCTCGGATCGTTTCCCTCTGGGGCCAACGTCCTGACTTTC.

This clonotype was seen more than once but under ten times. The chain carries TRBV9 and TRBJ2-3, with D perhaps matching TRBD2 (6 bases). V was pared by 0 bases and J by 4 bases, with 15 bases between. Germline assignment: CDR1 SGDLS and CDR2 YYNGEE. CDR3 size: 16 residues. The CDR3 spells CASSVVQSGGADTQYF. CDR3 sequence (DNA): TGTGCCAGCAGCGTAGTCCAGTCAGGAGGGGCAGATACGCAGTATTTT.

This clonotype was counted only a few times. J is TRBJ2-7 and V is TRBV6-5, with 15 bases fitting TRBD2. The J segment lost 7 bases and the V segment lost 0 bases, leaving 13 bases of the junction unmatched. CDR1 and CDR2 (germline): MNHEY, SVGAGI. The CDR3 totals 19 residues. Written as DNA, the CDR3 is TGTGCCAGCAGTTACTCCGGGACTAGCGGGAGGACCTATCAACGAGAGCAGTACTTC. Its protein product is CASSYSGTSGRTYQREQYF.

The chain recombines TRBV6-1 with TRBJ2-5, with TRBD2 matching over 7 bases. This CDR3 has 16 amino acids. Trimming cost V 1 base and J 11 bases; bases outside gene matches: 16. Germline loops: CDR1 MNHNS, CDR2 SASEGT. For the CDR3, the DNA is TGTGCCAGCAGTGAAGACGGTCGGGAGGCCTACAATGAGCAGTACTTC. It is translated as CASSEDGREAYNEQYF.

The chain carries TRBV9 and TRBJ2-3; 9 bases line up with TRBD1. Looked up from germline, CDR1 is SGDLS and CDR2 is YYNGEE. CDR3 length equals 16 residues. V lost 3 bases to trimming and J lost 3 bases; unmatched junction nucleotides: 8. The CDR3 protein is CASSAQGAEATDTQYF. CDR3 sequence (DNA): TGTGCCAGCAGCGCACAGGGGGCTGAGGCTACAGATACGCAGTATTTT.

The chain recombines TRBV12-3 or TRBV12-4 with TRBJ1-1; a weak D match, TRBD1 (5 bases). With 6 bases removed from V and 0 bases from J, the gap between germline ends came to 11 bases. The CDR3 contains 14 residues. CDR3 DNA sequence: TGTGCCAGCAGCCTGGACAACTTGAACACTGAAGCTTTCTTT. Its protein product is CASSLDNLNTEAFF.

This clonotype was counted only a few times. The J gene is TRBJ2-5, the V gene TRBV20-1, with a weak D call TRBD2 (6 bases). Near its end, the DNA agrees better with TRBJ2-7, so the J call may be wrong. Germline values: CDR1 DFQATT, CDR2 SNEGSKA (reference sequence). The CDR3 is 16 amino acids. The CDR3: CSARDLGRRGLNEQYF. DNA of the CDR3: TGCAGTGCTAGAGACTTAGGCAGGAGGGGACTTAACGAGCAGTACTTC.

In its sample, this clonotype was seen a few times. V usage is TRBV4-1 and J usage is TRBJ2-1; D uncertain. V was clipped by 4 bases and J by 5 bases, with 15 bases between them. CDR3 size: 15 residues. Germline V CDR1 and CDR2: MGHRA, YSYEKL. CDR3 bases: TGCGCCAGCAGCCCTCTATTAGTTAGGGACAATGAGCAGTTCTTC. This gives the protein CASSPLLVRDNEQFF.

The gene calls are TRBV20-1 and TRBJ1-2, with D possibly matching TRBD1 (5 bases). The CDR3 totals 14 residues. CDR1 and CDR2 (germline): DFQATT, SNEGSKA (reference sequence). V shed 1 base and J shed 4 bases, with 13 bases lying between them. The chain's CDR3 is CSARGALTVYGYTF. The CDR3 region has the DNA TGCAGTGCTAGAGGGGCCCTGACAGTCTATGGCTACACCTTC.

This clonotype has just a few counts. The J gene is TRBJ1-1, the V gene TRBV20-1; no clear D gene. This CDR3 has 15 amino acids. The germline V and J ends were trimmed by 8 bases and 0 bases, with 19 bases remaining between them. Germline V CDR1 and CDR2: DFQATT, SNEGSKA (reference sequence). The CDR3 reads CSLLEGGALNTEAFF. CDR3 bases: TGCAGTCTGCTAGAGGGAGGAGCGTTGAACACTGAAGCTTTCTTT.

The rearrangement links TRBV11-2 to TRBJ2-1, with 9 bases identical to TRBD2. The CDR3 totals 15 residues. Germline assignment: CDR1 SGHAT and CDR2 FQNNGV. V was pared by 5 bases and J by 6 bases, with 8 bases of the junction left unmatched. The CDR3 is CASSPWGLARNEQFF. CDR3 sequence (DNA): TGTGCCAGCAGCCCATGGGGACTAGCCCGCAATGAGCAGTTCTTC.

CDR3 bases: TGTGCCAGCAGAGTCCTCGGCTGGGGCAATGAGCAGTTCTTC. Amino acid sequence: CASRVLGWGNEQFF. The chain uses TRBV6-2 or TRBV6-3 and TRBJ2-1; D not resolved. The germline V gene has CDR1 MNHEY and CDR2 SVGEGT. This CDR3 comprises 14 residues. V dropped 6 bases and J dropped 6 bases, with 15 bases sitting between them.

V gene TRBV10-3 combines with J gene TRBJ2-4, with 8 bases matching TRBD2. V dropped 6 bases and J dropped 13; count of bases not matched to a gene: 17. Looked up from germline, CDR1 is ENHRY and CDR2 is SYGVKD. The CDR3 is 15 amino acids. The CDR3 is CAIRAVAGTSSGQYF. The CDR3 DNA reads as TGTGCCATCAGAGCCGTAGCGGGGACCAGCTCGGGGCAGTACTTC.

The chain joins TRBV3-1 to TRBJ2-7, with D possibly being TRBD1 or TRBD2 (5 bases each). The CDR3 is made up of 14 amino acids. Trimming took off 4 bases at V and 4 bases at J, with 14 bases between the two ends. From germline, CDR1 is LGHDT and CDR2 YNNKEL (reference sequence). CDR3 loop: CASSPWDGNYEQYF. The CDR3 DNA reads as TGTGCCAGCAGCCCCTGGGACGGAAATTACGAGCAGTACTTC.

The V and J genes are TRBV12-3 or TRBV12-4 and TRBJ2-5; 11 positions match TRBD1. CDR3 length equals 16 residues. V trimming: 6 bases; J trimming: 5 bases; junction bases outside the gene matches: 11. The CDR3 sequence: CASSPEDRGHQETQYF. The CDR3 nucleotides read TGTGCCAGCAGCCCCGAGGACAGGGGGCATCAGGAGACCCAGTACTTC.

A single count supports this clonotype. The DNA of the CDR3 is TGTGCCAGCAGCTGGGAGAGGACAGGCACGAAGAACACTGAAGCTTTCTTT. Translating it yields CASSWERTGTKNTEAFF. This chain joins TRBV7-8 and TRBJ1-1, with 7 bases fitting TRBD1. CDR1 SGHVS and CDR2 FQNEAQ come from the germline V gene. After removal of 4 bases from V and 1 base from J, the junction contained 12 bases not matched to a gene. The CDR3 has 17 amino acids.

This clonotype was recorded a few times. The genes are TRBV7-9 and TRBJ2-3; 7 bases are shared with TRBD2. The CDR3 loop spans 17 amino acids. Germline loops: CDR1 SEHNR, CDR2 FQNEAQ (reference sequence). Losses at the gene ends were 4 bases for V and 2 bases for J; bases not matched to a gene: 12. CDR3 protein: CASSSSASGTNTDTQYF. The CDR3 DNA follows: TGTGCCAGCAGCTCCTCGGCCTCCGGGACTAACACAGATACGCAGTATTTT.

To note about this clonotype: Possible read error: a much larger clone is one base away. J is TRBJ2-7 and V is TRBV7-9, with TRBD2 matching over 9 bases. The V gene end was trimmed by 5 bases and the J gene end by 1 base; junction bases not matched to a gene: 6. The CDR3 sequence is 15 residues long. Germline-derived CDR1 and CDR2 are SEHNR and FQNEAQ (reference sequence). CDR3: CASSIGTSRSYEQYF. The CDR3 nucleotides read TGTGCCAGCAGCATCGGGACTAGCAGATCCTACGAGCAGTACTTC.

This chain joins TRBV21-1 and TRBJ2-3; the table's TRBD1 call for D was not verified on the DNA. TRBV21-1 is a documented pseudogene. This CDR3 contains 15 residues. CDR3 sequence: CASSVLRDSTDTQYF. DNA of the CDR3: TGTGCCAGCAGTGTCCTTAGGGATAGCACAGATACGCAGTATTTT.

The CDR3: CASSSTTENTEAFF. The CDR3 DNA sequence: TGTGCCAGCAGTTCAACGACAGAGAACACTGAAGCTTTCTTT. The J gene is TRBJ1-1, the V gene TRBV6-5, with D maybe TRBD1 (5 bases). The CDR3 is 14 amino acids. Germline-derived CDR1 and CDR2 are MNHEY and SVGAGI. The ends were cut back, 4 bases at V and 1 base at J, with 10 bases in the middle.

This clonotype was detected only a few times. This chain joins TRBV4-1 and TRBJ2-3, with TRBD2 matching 8 bases. Germline values: CDR1 MGHRA, CDR2 YSYEKL. J was trimmed by 4 bases and V by 9 bases; bases with no gene match: 15. The CDR3 has 16 residues. This CDR3 is CASTMRTSSGADTQYF. The DNA of the CDR3 is TGCGCCAGTACCATGCGGACTAGCTCGGGGGCAGATACGCAGTATTTT.

This clonotype was detected a few times. V is TRBV20-1 and J is TRBJ2-3; TRBD2 is a possible D gene (5 bases). This CDR3 comprises 12 residues. CDR1 DFQATT and CDR2 SNEGSKA come from the germline V gene (reference sequence). Trimming shortened V by 5 bases and J by 9 bases, and 15 bases separated the two germline ends. The CDR3 reads CSASLGSATQYF. As DNA, the CDR3 is TGCAGTGCTTCGCTGGGGAGCGCGACGCAGTATTTT.

This clonotype showed up just a few times. The chain employs TRBV3-1 and TRBJ2-3; D is unclear. This CDR3 has 13 amino acids. Germline CDR1 LGHDT, CDR2 YNNKEL (reference sequence). V was cut by 0 bases and J by 7 bases, with 8 bases left in between. CDR3 sequence (DNA): TGTGCCAGCAGCCAAGATCAAATATATACGCAGTATTTT. It is translated as CASSQDQIYTQYF.

This clonotype has more than one count but fewer than ten. The chain joins TRBV10-3 to TRBJ1-6; maybe TRBD1 (5 bases). The V end lost 6 bases, the J end lost 6 bases, and 9 bases lay between the germline ends. The germline CDR1 and CDR2 sequences are ENHRY and SYGVKD. CDR3 length: 13 amino acids. CDR3: CAIRGTANSPLHF. CDR3 nucleotides: TGTGCCATCAGGGGGACTGCTAATTCACCCCTCCACTTT.

The rearrangement uses TRBV7-2 and TRBJ2-7; perhaps TRBD1 as D (6 bases). Germline CDR1 and CDR2: SGHTA and FQGNSA. The CDR3 loop spans 16 amino acids. Trimming removed 0 bases from V and 6 bases from J, with 18 bases in between. The CDR3 here is CASSLAPGTTQGEQYF. Written as DNA, the CDR3 is TGTGCCAGCAGCTTAGCGCCTGGGACAACTCAGGGCGAGCAGTACTTC.

J is TRBJ2-7 and V is TRBV20-1; 13 bases map to TRBD2. This CDR3 region has 15 residues. The V segment lost 6 bases and the J segment 2 bases; nucleotides outside the gene matches: 7. Germline V lookup: CDR1 DFQATT, CDR2 SNEGSKA (reference sequence). Here the CDR3 DNA reads TGCAGTGCGCGCAAACTAGCGGGAGGGCCCTACGAGCAGTACTTC. This translates into CSARKLAGGPYEQYF.